Listed here are 22 T cell receptor beta chains from one sample, sequenced in a study of T cells in tumors after PD-1 blockade (dated by TCRdb to about 2019). Libraries were constructed by the immunoSEQ multiplex PCR assay. Drawn from immuneACCESS, this table holds only the in-frame rearrangements with V and J called that TCRdb kept. Clones are partly lost; checked studies trace under half to an unresolved V gene and leave the rest unexplained. The sample table contains tens of thousands of clones; only one count was recorded for around 85% of them. Jointly, the top ten make up 8.7% of the sample. The specimen was PBMCs, collected before anti-PD-1 therapy. These receptors came from a human donor with advanced basal cell or squamous cell carcinoma (not recorded which).

The V call is TRBV5-6, the J call TRBJ1-6; no firm D call. The CDR3 has 15 amino acids. Per the germline V gene, CDR1 is SGHDT and CDR2 is YYEEEE. Trimming took off 0 bases at V and 7 bases at J, with 11 bases between the two ends. CDR3 in amino acids: CASSLVSGQNSPLHF. CDR3 coding DNA: TGTGCCAGCAGCTTGGTGTCCGGTCAGAATTCACCCCTCCACTTT.

The chain is built from TRBV5-1 and TRBJ2-1; D may be TRBD1 (6 bases). The germline V gene encodes CDR1 SGHRS and CDR2 YFSETQ. V was trimmed by 0 bases and J by 3 bases, leaving 13 bases between them. The CDR3 consists of 16 residues. The CDR3 spells CASSLDLAGVYNEQFF. Here the CDR3 DNA reads TGCGCCAGCAGCTTGGATTTGGCAGGGGTCTACAATGAGCAGTTCTTC.

This chain connects TRBV7-9 to TRBJ2-3, with D possibly TRBD1 on 5 matching bases. The V and J ends lost 11 bases and 3 bases respectively, with 21 bases between them. Germline V gene data show CDR1 as SEHNR and CDR2 as FQNEAQ (reference sequence). The CDR3 extends over 15 amino acids. This CDR3 reads CASQGALGNTDTQYF. DNA of the CDR3: TGTGCCTCTCAAGGGGCGTTAGGCAATACAGATACGCAGTATTTT.

V and J are TRBV7-2 and TRBJ2-7; D is unresolved. The CDR3 length is 12 residues. The V gene lost 5 bases and the J gene lost 1 base, with 6 bases spanning the gap. Germline V gives CDR1 SGHTA, CDR2 FQGNSA. DNA of the CDR3: TGTGCCAGCAGCCCGCGATCCTACGAGCAGTACTTC. Its translation is CASSPRSYEQYF.

The chain couples TRBV6-4 to TRBJ2-5; TRBD2 matches at 16 bases. This CDR3 is 19 amino acids long. The germline CDR1 and CDR2 sequences are MRHNA and SNTAGT. CDR3 DNA sequence: TGTGGACAAAATCGACCCGGGACTAGCGGGAGGGCCTCCGTAGAGACCCAGTACTTC. As protein: CGQNRPGTSGRASVETQYF.

This chain joins TRBV6-2 or TRBV6-3 and TRBJ2-6, with D uncertain. Trimming shortened V by 6 bases and J by 0 bases, and 15 bases separated the two germline ends. Germline assignment: CDR1 MNHEY and CDR2 SVGEGT. The CDR3 totals 17 residues. The CDR3 DNA follows: TGTGCCAGCAGCCACGTGGAAGGCCGCTCTGGGGCCAACGTCCTGACTTTC. The encoded protein is CASSHVEGRSGANVLTF.

The chain employs TRBV7-2 and TRBJ2-5, with TRBD1 identical over 8 bases. V trimming: 5 bases; J trimming: 5 bases; junction bases outside the gene matches: 10. The CDR3 is made up of 15 amino acids. Germline assignment: CDR1 SGHTA and CDR2 FQGNSA. For the CDR3, the DNA is TGTGCCAGCAGCCCGCTCACGACAGGGGTGGAGACCCAGTACTTC. Protein product: CASSPLTTGVETQYF. Together with reference TRBV7-2 and TRBJ2-5, the CDR3 gives the full variable domain: GAGVSQSPSNKVTEKGKDVELRCDPISGHTALYWYRQSLGQGLEFLIYFQGNSAPDKSGLPSDRFSAERTGGSVSTLTIQRTQQEDSAVYLCASSPLTTGVETQYFGPGTRLLVL.

J is TRBJ1-4 and V is TRBV6-7; tentatively, D is TRBD1 (5 bases). TRBV6-7 is marked as an open reading frame, function uncertain. This CDR3 is built from 18 residues. Trimming took off 0 bases at V and 5 bases at J, with 19 bases between the two ends. CDR3 nucleotides: TGTGCCAGCAGTTACTCGCAAACAGGACCAAAACGGAATGAAAAACTGTTTTTT. Its protein is CASSYSQTGPKRNEKLFF.

The rearrangement uses TRBV7-8 and TRBJ2-7, with TRBD2 matching over 11 bases. V was pared by 4 bases and J by 11 bases, with 7 bases of the junction left unmatched. CDR3 size: 13 residues. CDR1 is SGHVS, CDR2 FQNEAQ, per germline. The chain's CDR3 is CASSWGLAEAEYF. CDR3 bases: TGTGCCAGCAGCTGGGGACTAGCGGAGGCAGAGTACTTC.

The chain uses TRBV6-4 and TRBJ2-3; 10 bases match TRBD1. The germline CDR1 and CDR2 sequences are MRHNA and SNTAGT. The CDR3 runs to 15 residues. With 4 bases clipped from V and 2 bases from J, the junction kept 3 bases outside the gene matches. CDR3 sequence (DNA): TGTGCCAGCAGTGTTGGGACAGGGGACACAGATACGCAGTATTTT. Translating it yields CASSVGTGDTDTQYF.

The gene calls are TRBV2 and TRBJ2-5, with D perhaps TRBD1 (5 bases). CDR3 length: 13 residues. The V and J ends lost 2 bases and 7 bases respectively, with 11 bases between them. Germline CDR1 reads SNHLY; CDR2 reads FYNNEI. The CDR3 is CASSESVQGTQYF. The CDR3 nucleotides read TGTGCCAGCAGTGAATCGGTCCAGGGGACCCAGTACTTC.

This clone was recorded a few times. The CDR3 DNA follows: TGTGCCAGCAGCAAAGATGGGACAGGGAAAATGAACACTGAAGCTTTCTTT. Its translation is CASSKDGTGKMNTEAFF. This chain joins TRBV21-1 and TRBJ1-1; the D call in the table, TRBD1, was not verified against the DNA. TRBV21-1 is a pseudogene locus. The CDR3 runs to 17 residues.

The chain employs TRBV10-3 and TRBJ2-7; perhaps TRBD2 as D (5 bases). Trimming cost V 2 bases and J 3 bases, with 8 bases left between them. The CDR3 spans 13 residues. Germline V gives CDR1 ENHRY, CDR2 SYGVKD. The CDR3 protein is CAISERDYYEQYF. CDR3 coding DNA: TGTGCCATCAGTGAGCGCGACTACTACGAGCAGTACTTC.

The V and J genes are TRBV4-2 and TRBJ2-7; TRBD2 agrees at 13 bases. Looked up from germline, CDR1 is LGHNA and CDR2 is YNFKEQ. The CDR3 consists of 19 residues. With V trimmed by 0 bases and J by 3 bases, 11 bases remained unmatched. This CDR3 reads CASSQEVTSGGLNLYEQYF. CDR3 DNA: TGTGCCAGCAGCCAAGAGGTGACTAGCGGGGGGTTAAATCTCTACGAGCAGTACTTC.

The chain is built from TRBV6-1 and TRBJ2-5; D may match TRBD1 or TRBD2 (6 bases each). The germline gives CDR1 MNHNS, CDR2 SASEGT. The V end was cut by 2 bases, the J end by 4 bases, with 14 bases between. The CDR3 consists of 15 residues. For the CDR3, the DNA is TGTGCCAGCAGTGAACTCGACAGGAGGGTAGAGACCCAGTACTTC. Translating gives CASSELDRRVETQYF.

This rearrangement joins TRBV6-1 to TRBJ2-5; D might be TRBD1 (5 bases). The CDR3 runs to 15 residues. Trimming cost V 2 bases and J 4 bases, with 14 bases left between them. Germline CDR1 is MNHNS and CDR2 is SASEGT. CDR3 in DNA: TGTGCCAGCAGTGAACTAGGGGAAGGCCCAGAGACCCAGTACTTC. Its translation: CASSELGEGPETQYF.

V usage is TRBV2 and J usage is TRBJ2-7; D possibly uses TRBD1 or TRBD2 (5 bases each). The CDR3 extends over 14 amino acids. The ends were cut back, 4 bases at V and 0 bases at J, with 10 bases in the middle. Looked up from germline, CDR1 is SNHLY and CDR2 is FYNNEI. CDR3: CASSAEDTSYEQYF. The CDR3 nucleotides read TGTGCCAGCAGTGCGGAGGACACCTCCTACGAGCAGTACTTC.

This chain uses TRBV28 with TRBJ2-7; 9 bases agree with TRBD2. The CDR3 extends over 14 amino acids. Germline V CDR1 and CDR2: MDHEN, SYDVKM. Losses at the gene ends were 4 bases for V and 4 bases for J; bases not matched to a gene: 5. In DNA, the CDR3 is TGTGCCAGCAGTTCCCTAGCGGGAATGTACGAGCAGTACTTC. Translated: CASSSLAGMYEQYF.

This chain links TRBV28 with TRBJ2-7; maybe TRBD1 (6 bases). The V end lost 6 bases, the J end lost 0 bases, and 12 bases lay between the germline ends. The CDR3 spans 14 residues. The germline CDR1 and CDR2 sequences are MDHEN and SYDVKM. The CDR3: CASRTGRSSYEQYF. CDR3 bases: TGTGCCAGCAGAACAGGGCGGAGCTCCTACGAGCAGTACTTC.

V usage is TRBV7-9 and J usage is TRBJ2-5; D is unresolved. Germline values: CDR1 SEHNR, CDR2 FQNEAQ (reference sequence). V lost 5 bases to trimming and J lost 3 bases, with 7 bases between them. The CDR3 spans 12 residues. CDR3 DNA: TGTGCCAGCAGCCCTACCAAAGAGACCCAGTACTTC. This sequence encodes CASSPTKETQYF.

This clone showed up just once. The chain employs TRBV6-5 and TRBJ1-2, with TRBD1 identical over 10 bases. The junction had 5 bases not matched to a gene; V was cut back by 8 bases and J by 2 bases. Looked up from germline, CDR1 is MNHEY and CDR2 is SVGAGI. The CDR3 length is 14 residues. CDR3 amino acids: CASDRQGANYGYTF. The CDR3 DNA sequence: TGTGCCAGCGACCGACAGGGGGCGAACTATGGCTACACCTTC.

This clone qualifies as medium-sized. The chain uses TRBV6-1 and TRBJ2-1; D is uncertain. Trimming took 2 bases from V and 3 from J, leaving 14 bases between them. Germline CDR1 is MNHNS and CDR2 is SASEGT. CDR3 length: 16 residues. For the CDR3, the DNA is TGTGCCAGCAGTGAAACCGGTGGTTGGGTCTACAATGAGCAGTTCTTC. It encodes CASSETGGWVYNEQFF.